This entry is about one T cell receptor (beta chain). The antigen is not known. The sample originates from a study of T cell repertoires in cytomegalovirus infection. Study-wide results and limits: In two of eight donors, the top clonotype was HLA-C-restricted CMV-specific.

J lost 2 bases, V lost 0 bases, and 7 bases had no gene match. The CDR3 has 16 amino acids. Germline V CDR1 and CDR2: SGHRS, YFSETQ. TCRdb reanalysed the reads using MiXCR and keeps one entry per CDR3 protein. Of nearly 650,000 distinct CDR3 sequences listed, 24% were seen once; the top ten hold approximately 8%. Specimen: CD8+ T cells from PBMCs. The chain has TRBV5-1 and TRBJ2-5; 7 bases are a match to TRBD2. The sequence was collected from a human donor in good health (CMV status not recorded). Some clones in this sample may be carry-over from other donors' samples. The CDR3 bases are TGCGCCAGCAGCTTGGCAGTAGCGGGTGATCAAGAGACCCAGTACTTC. Its protein product is CASSLAVAGDQETQYF. Full variable domain (rest looked up from reference TRBV5-1 and TRBJ2-5): KAGVTQTPRYLIKTRGQQVTLSCSPISGHRSVSWYQQTPGQGLQFLFEYFSETQRNKGNFPGRFSGRQFSNSRSEMNVSTLELGDSALYLCASSLAVAGDQETQYFGPGTRLLVL.